This T cell receptor beta chain was found in a study of CD8+ T cells in alopecia areata. Study details: Treatment of the treated patients consisted of oral tofacitinib, 5 to 10 mg twice daily.

Trimming removed 10 bases from V and 4 bases from J; junction bases left unmatched: 9. CDR1 MNHEY and CDR2 SVGAGI come from the germline V gene. This CDR3 has 13 amino acids. Lesional scalp punch biopsies and peripheral blood were collected from alopecia areata patients. Using a FACSAria, the CD4+ and CD8+ T cells were sorted from the PBMCs. Findings of the study overall: Scalp sequencing captures resident alphabeta T cells of normal skin too.

Sequencing templates came from extracted RNA that was reverse transcribed into cDNA. Assay: immunoSEQ multiplex PCR; the TCRdb copy retains only in-frame clones and omits some. The sample shows 100,000 to 150,000 clones, roughly three fifths of them seen only once. To note about this clone: Its antigen remains unidentified.

The genes are TRBV6-5 and TRBJ1-1; 7 nucleotides agree with TRBD1. Sample: CD4+ T cells sorted from blood, taken at week 0. This TCR derives from a human donor with alopecia areata. The CDR3 region is CAIRRDRSTEAFF. The DNA of the CDR3 is TGTGCCATACGACGGGACAGAAGCACTGAAGCTTTCTTT.